Listed here is a single TCR beta chain. Its specificity is not known. The data are from a study of T cell responses to AZD1222 COVID-19 vaccine. Regarding the study as a whole: Vaccine-associated CD4 TCRs spanned spike, dominant at 160-218 and 743-854. Possibly, clonal diversity was underestimated; donors were largely white British and included more females. Baseline seropositivity occurred in only a handful of AZD1222 recipients. Rises in breadth and depth of Spike-specific TCRs came after two AZD1222 doses.

The CDR3 covers 16 residues. The V gene's germline CDR1 is SGHTA and CDR2 FQGNSA. Germline trimming cut 5 bases from V and 2 bases from J; bases unmatched to any gene: 6. Profiling relied on immunoSEQ multiplex PCR, and the TCRdb table lists in-frame clones only, not all of them. Among 150,000 to 200,000 clones, approximately 90% were seen once, and the ten largest hold 1.5% to 2%. This receptor was identified in an adult in good health. This sample comprised peripheral blood, obtained on day 0 of AZD1222 vaccination. J is TRBJ2-5 and V is TRBV7-2; 12 bases map to TRBD2. In nucleotides, the CDR3 is TGTGCCAGCAGCCCCCGACTAGCGGGGGTGCAAGAGACCCAGTACTTC. Protein sequence: CASSPRLAGVQETQYF.